There are a few counts of the clone carrying this T cell receptor beta chain. The CDR3 is 16 residues long. Trimming removed 0 bases at V and 1 base at J, with 10 bases between. Germline assignment: CDR1 SGHRS and CDR2 YFSETQ. TCRdb's copy holds only in-frame clones and misses some; the assay was immunoSEQ multiplex PCR. The top ten clones hold around 2.4% of a sample with 150,000 or so clones, around four fifths of them seen once. This sample is part of a study of cytomegalovirus exposure and HLA in healthy donors. Overall study context: The approximately 120 validation repertoires were produced on the same platform as the 650 to 800 repertoires of the first cohort. This was reported in a later analysis.

Sequencing was done on a sample of PBMCs. This clonotype originated in a young man in good health and CMV-seropositive. This chain uses TRBV5-1 with TRBJ2-2, with a weak D call TRBD1 (5 bases). The CDR3 spells CASSLAGYLNTGELFF. In DNA, the CDR3 is TGCGCCAGCAGCTTGGCAGGGTATTTGAACACCGGGGAGCTGTTTTTT.